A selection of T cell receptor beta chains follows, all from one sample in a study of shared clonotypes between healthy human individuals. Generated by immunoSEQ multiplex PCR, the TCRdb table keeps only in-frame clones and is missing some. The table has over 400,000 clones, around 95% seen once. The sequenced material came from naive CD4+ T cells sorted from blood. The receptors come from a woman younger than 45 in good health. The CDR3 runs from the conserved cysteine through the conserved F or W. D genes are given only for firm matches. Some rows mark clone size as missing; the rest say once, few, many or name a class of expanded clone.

CDR3nt: TGTGCCAGCAGCCCCCGGACTAGCGGGGACCCCTACAATGAGCAGTTCTTC
CDR3aa: CASSPRTSGDPYNEQFF
j_gene: TRBJ2-1
abundance: .
d_gene: TRBD2
v_gene: TRBV5-6

CDR3nt: TGTGCCAGCAGCGAACTACTAGCGGGAGGGCCGTACGAGCAGTACTTC
CDR3aa: CASSELLAGGPYEQYF
j_gene: TRBJ2-7
abundance: .
d_gene: TRBD2
v_gene: TRBV6-1

CDR3nt: TGCGCCAGCAGCTTGTCTATAGAGGGGGTCACAGATACGCAGTATTTT
CDR3aa: CASSLSIEGVTDTQYF
j_gene: TRBJ2-3
abundance: .
d_gene: .
v_gene: TRBV5-1

CDR3nt: TGTGCCAGCAGTTTCGAACTAGCGGCCACAGATACGCAGTATTTT
CDR3aa: CASSFELAATDTQYF
j_gene: TRBJ2-3
abundance: .
d_gene: TRBD2
v_gene: TRBV28

CDR3nt: TGTGCCACAGCCGGGACCAAGCTGGATACGCAGTATTTT
CDR3aa: CATAGTKLDTQYF
j_gene: TRBJ2-3
abundance: .
d_gene: .
v_gene: TRBV2

CDR3nt: TGCGCCAGCAGTGAGTCTATTGGCCCCTACAATGAGCAGTTCTTC
CDR3aa: CASSESIGPYNEQFF
j_gene: TRBJ2-1
abundance: .
d_gene: .
v_gene: TRBV10-1

CDR3nt: TGTGCCAGCAGCCAAGGGACAGCTAATCAGCCCCAGCATTTT
CDR3aa: CASSQGTANQPQHF
j_gene: TRBJ1-5
abundance: .
d_gene: .
v_gene: TRBV4-2

CDR3nt: TGTGCCACCAGCAGCAGAGCCGGGGGCCCCTACGAGCAGTACTTC
CDR3aa: CATSSRAGGPYEQYF
j_gene: TRBJ2-7
abundance: .
d_gene: .
v_gene: TRBV15

CDR3nt: TGTGCCAGCAGCTTGAACAGGGGGCAAGGAGGTGAGCAGTTCTTC
CDR3aa: CASSLNRGQGGEQFF
j_gene: TRBJ2-1
abundance: .
d_gene: TRBD1
v_gene: TRBV5-4

CDR3nt: TGTGCCAGCTCACCAGACACCGCCTACTACGAGCAGTACTTC
CDR3aa: CASSPDTAYYEQYF
j_gene: TRBJ2-7
abundance: .
d_gene: .
v_gene: TRBV18

CDR3nt: TGTGCCAGCAGTTCCGGGACACCTGGAAACACCATATATTTT
CDR3aa: CASSSGTPGNTIYF
j_gene: TRBJ1-3
abundance: .
d_gene: .
v_gene: TRBV6-1

CDR3nt: TGTGCCAGCAGACGGAGTTACGGGAATCAGCCCCAGCATTTT
CDR3aa: CASRRSYGNQPQHF
j_gene: TRBJ1-5
abundance: few
d_gene: .
v_gene: TRBV6-5

CDR3nt: TGTGCCAGCAGCTTGGGCCTACTAGCGGGGTCCTACAATGAGCAGTTCTTC
CDR3aa: CASSLGLLAGSYNEQFF
j_gene: TRBJ2-1
abundance: .
d_gene: TRBD2
v_gene: TRBV5-6

CDR3nt: TGTGCCACCTTACAGGGCCACGAGCAGTACTTC
CDR3aa: CATLQGHEQYF
j_gene: TRBJ2-7
abundance: .
d_gene: .
v_gene: TRBV6-5

CDR3nt: TGTGCCAGCAGCCTCGACAGGGTCGGCACCGGGGAGCTGTTTTTT
CDR3aa: CASSLDRVGTGELFF
j_gene: TRBJ2-2
abundance: .
d_gene: TRBD1
v_gene: TRBV28

CDR3nt: TGTGCCAGCAGGGGCGGGGCCCATAGCACAGATACGCAGTATTTT
CDR3aa: CASRGGAHSTDTQYF
j_gene: TRBJ2-3
abundance: .
d_gene: .
v_gene: TRBV28

CDR3nt: TGTGCCAGCAGTGTGGACAGGGGCGAGCAGTACTTC
CDR3aa: CASSVDRGEQYF
j_gene: TRBJ2-7
abundance: .
d_gene: TRBD1
v_gene: TRBV6-1

CDR3nt: TGTGCCAGCAGCTTAGGCCGGGACAGGGACCCAGAGACCCAGTACTTC
CDR3aa: CASSLGRDRDPETQYF
j_gene: TRBJ2-5
abundance: .
d_gene: TRBD1
v_gene: TRBV11-3

CDR3nt: TGTGCCAGCAGCTTAGCCGGACTAGCGGGAGTATACAATGAGCAGTTCTTC
CDR3aa: CASSLAGLAGVYNEQFF
j_gene: TRBJ2-1
abundance: .
d_gene: TRBD2
v_gene: TRBV11-3

CDR3nt: TGCAGCGTTGCGTCTGGGGGGGCTTTCTTT
CDR3aa: CSVASGGAFF
j_gene: TRBJ1-1
abundance: .
d_gene: .
v_gene: TRBV29-1

CDR3nt: TGTGCCAGCAGCTTACAGCGGGACTACGAGCAGTACTTC
CDR3aa: CASSLQRDYEQYF
j_gene: TRBJ2-7
abundance: .
d_gene: TRBD2
v_gene: TRBV7-3

CDR3nt: TGTGCCAGCAGCTTAAATCCACTCGGCTACAATGAGCAGTTCTTC
CDR3aa: CASSLNPLGYNEQFF
j_gene: TRBJ2-1
abundance: .
d_gene: .
v_gene: TRBV11-2

CDR3nt: TGTGCCAGCAGTCAAACGACAGGGGGCGCCCCCTACGAGCAGTACTTC
CDR3aa: CASSQTTGGAPYEQYF
j_gene: TRBJ2-7
abundance: .
d_gene: TRBD1
v_gene: TRBV28

CDR3nt: TGTGCCAGCAGTTTCGGGAGGGCTGGCAATGAGCAGTTCTTC
CDR3aa: CASSFGRAGNEQFF
j_gene: TRBJ2-1
abundance: .
d_gene: TRBD2
v_gene: TRBV28

CDR3nt: TGTGCCAGTAGCGCCACGGAGGGGTTCCTCACTGGAAACACCATATATTTT
CDR3aa: CASSATEGFLTGNTIYF
j_gene: TRBJ1-3
abundance: .
d_gene: .
v_gene: TRBV19

CDR3nt: TGTGCCAGCAGCGCGGGACCCCACAATGAGCAGTTCTTC
CDR3aa: CASSAGPHNEQFF
j_gene: TRBJ2-1
abundance: .
d_gene: .
v_gene: TRBV9